Presented here are 11 T cell receptor beta chains from one specimen sequenced in a study of cytomegalovirus exposure and HLA in healthy donors. 13 Jbeta primers and 60 Vbeta primers were used for the PCR. Clones were read by immunoSEQ multiplex PCR, and TCRdb kept only the in-frame ones, dropping some. The sample lists about 200,000 clones; almost 70% were seen once. Sequenced material: PBMCs. The receptors here all came from a man aged 40-55 years in good health and CMV-seropositive.

This clone was seen only a few times. The rearrangement uses TRBV9 and TRBJ2-3; 7 bases fit TRBD2. This CDR3 region has 16 residues. V was clipped by 2 bases and J by 0 bases; unmatched bases: 6. Germline V CDR1 and CDR2: SGDLS, YYNGEE. CDR3 sequence reads: CASSVAGDTSTDTQYF. The DNA of the CDR3 is TGTGCCAGCAGCGTCGCGGGGGATACTAGCACAGATACGCAGTATTTT. Using reference TRBV9 and TRBJ2-3 for the parts outside the CDR3, the full variable domain is DSGVTQTPKHLITATGQRVTLRCSPRSGDLSVYWYQQSLDQGLQFLIQYYNGEERAKGNILERFSAQQFPDLHSELNLSSLELGDSALYFCASSVAGDTSTDTQYFGPGTRLTVL.

The chain couples TRBV5-1 to TRBJ2-5; possible D gene TRBD2, 5 bases. CDR1 and CDR2 (germline): SGHRS, YFSETQ. V dropped 0 bases and J dropped 1 base, with 13 bases sitting between them. The CDR3 totals 16 residues. DNA for the CDR3: TGCGCCAGCAGCTTGGTCGGGCTGAGCGGCCAAGAGACCCAGTACTTC. This encodes CASSLVGLSGQETQYF.

This clone was detected a few times. This chain uses TRBV19 with TRBJ1-2; 10 bases match TRBD1. Germline V gene lookup returns CDR1 LNHDA and CDR2 SQIVND (reference sequence). Trimming took 2 bases from V and 4 from J; bases not matched to a gene: 7. The length of the CDR3 is 16 residues. The CDR3 region has the DNA TGTGCCAGTAGTATAAGTCGGGACAGGGGAATCTATGGCTACACCTTC. Protein product: CASSISRDRGIYGYTF.

The chain is built from TRBV7-9 and TRBJ2-7; possibly TRBD1 for D (6 bases). Germline CDR1 SEHNR, CDR2 FQNEAQ (reference sequence). Trimming took 8 bases from V and 0 from J, leaving 14 bases between them. This CDR3 region has 14 residues. The CDR3: CASSGTKSSYEQYF. In DNA, the CDR3 is TGTGCCAGCTCCGGGACAAAAAGCTCCTACGAGCAGTACTTC.

This CDR3 reads CASSRGTGSSYEQYF. The CDR3 coding sequence is TGCGCCAGCAGCCGAGGGACAGGGTCCTCCTACGAGCAGTACTTC. This chain joins TRBV4-3 and TRBJ2-7; 9 bases fit TRBD1. CDR3 length equals 15 residues. From germline, CDR1 is LGHNA and CDR2 YSLEER. V dropped 4 bases and J dropped 0; count of bases not matched to a gene: 4.

V usage is TRBV2 and J usage is TRBJ2-2; the match to TRBD1 covers 8 bases. V shed 8 bases, J shed 6 bases, and the junction held 8 bases outside the gene matches. This CDR3 is 14 amino acids long. Looked up from germline, CDR1 is SNHLY and CDR2 is FYNNEI. The CDR3 DNA sequence: TGTGCCAGCGGAGACAGGGGCTTGGCCGGGGAGCTGTTTTTT. The encoded protein is CASGDRGLAGELFF.

The CDR3 DNA reads as TGTGCCAGCGAGCAGGGGGCTAGGGCTTTCTTT. It is translated as CASEQGARAFF. This chain uses TRBV5-4 with TRBJ1-1; 8 nucleotides line up with TRBD1. Germline V lookup: CDR1 SGHNT, CDR2 YYREEE (reference sequence). The CDR3 runs to 11 residues. Germline trimming cut 7 bases from V and 11 bases from J; bases unmatched to any gene: 7.

The rearrangement links TRBV5-5 to TRBJ1-6; 8 nucleotides agree with TRBD1. This CDR3 has 14 amino acids. With 0 bases clipped from V and 9 bases from J, the junction kept 2 bases outside the gene matches. Germline V gene data show CDR1 as SGHKS and CDR2 as YYEKEE (reference sequence). Here the CDR3 reads CASSLVDRVSPLHF. The CDR3 DNA sequence: TGTGCCAGCAGCTTGGTGGACAGGGTTTCACCCCTCCACTTT.

J is TRBJ1-4 and V is TRBV2; 9 bases align to TRBD1. Trimming at V came to 4 bases and at J to 10 bases, leaving 7 bases not matched to a gene. The CDR3 is made up of 14 amino acids. Germline V gives CDR1 SNHLY, CDR2 FYNNEI. The CDR3 sequence is CASSATGGVGKLFF. CDR3 nucleotide sequence: TGTGCCAGCAGTGCCACAGGGGGCGTTGGAAAACTGTTTTTT.

This rearrangement joins TRBV23-1 to TRBJ2-7; 7 bases line up with TRBD1. TRBV23-1 is an open reading frame whose function is uncertain. V shed 3 bases, J shed 4 bases, and the junction held 12 bases outside the gene matches. The CDR3 runs 16 residues. In DNA, the CDR3 is TGCGCCAGCAGTCACGGGACAGACCTCGTCATTTACGAGCAGTACTTC. This translates into CASSHGTDLVIYEQYF.

The chain combines TRBV25-1 with TRBJ2-4; D perhaps matches TRBD1 (5 bases). The CDR3 runs 14 residues. Trimming pared 0 bases from V and 4 bases from J, leaving 7 bases between. From germline, CDR1 is MGHDK and CDR2 SYGVNS. This CDR3 is CASSEYKGKNIQYF. The CDR3 bases are TGTGCCAGCAGTGAATATAAGGGGAAAAACATTCAGTACTTC.